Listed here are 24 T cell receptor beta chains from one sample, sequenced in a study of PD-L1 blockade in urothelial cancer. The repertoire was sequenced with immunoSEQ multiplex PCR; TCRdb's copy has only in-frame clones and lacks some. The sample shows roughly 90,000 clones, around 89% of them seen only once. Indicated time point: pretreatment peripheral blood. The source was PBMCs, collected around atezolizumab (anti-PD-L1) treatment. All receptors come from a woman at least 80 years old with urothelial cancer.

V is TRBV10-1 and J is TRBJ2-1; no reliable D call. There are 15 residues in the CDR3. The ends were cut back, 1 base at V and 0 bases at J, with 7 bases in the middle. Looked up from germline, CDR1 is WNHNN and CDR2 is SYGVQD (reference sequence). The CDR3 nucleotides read TGCGCCAGCAGTGAGTACAGAAGCTCCTACAATGAGCAGTTCTTC. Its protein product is CASSEYRSSYNEQFF.

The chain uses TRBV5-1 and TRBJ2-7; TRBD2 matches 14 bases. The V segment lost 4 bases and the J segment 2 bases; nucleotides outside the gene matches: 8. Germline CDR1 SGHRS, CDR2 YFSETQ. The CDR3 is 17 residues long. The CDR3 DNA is TGCGCCAGCAGCACAGGGACTAGCGGGAGTAACCCCTACGAGCAGTACTTC. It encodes CASSTGTSGSNPYEQYF.

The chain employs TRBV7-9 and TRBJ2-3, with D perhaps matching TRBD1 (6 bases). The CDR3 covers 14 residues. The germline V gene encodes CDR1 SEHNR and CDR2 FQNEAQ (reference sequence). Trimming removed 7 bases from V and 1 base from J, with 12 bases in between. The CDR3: CASNVGGGTDTQYF. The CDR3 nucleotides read TGTGCCAGCAACGTAGGGGGAGGCACAGATACGCAGTATTTT.

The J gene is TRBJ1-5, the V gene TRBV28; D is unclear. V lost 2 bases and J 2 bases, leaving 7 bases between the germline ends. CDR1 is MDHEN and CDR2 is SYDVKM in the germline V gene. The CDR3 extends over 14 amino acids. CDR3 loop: CASSLTGGNQPQHF. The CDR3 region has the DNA TGTGCCAGCAGTTTAACGGGTGGCAATCAGCCCCAGCATTTT.

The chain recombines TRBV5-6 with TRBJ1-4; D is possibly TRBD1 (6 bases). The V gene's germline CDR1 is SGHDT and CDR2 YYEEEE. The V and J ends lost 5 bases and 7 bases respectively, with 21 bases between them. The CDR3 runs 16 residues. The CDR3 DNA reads TGTGCCAGCAGTCTACTATCTACAGGGACGGGTGAAAAACTGTTTTTT. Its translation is CASSLLSTGTGEKLFF.

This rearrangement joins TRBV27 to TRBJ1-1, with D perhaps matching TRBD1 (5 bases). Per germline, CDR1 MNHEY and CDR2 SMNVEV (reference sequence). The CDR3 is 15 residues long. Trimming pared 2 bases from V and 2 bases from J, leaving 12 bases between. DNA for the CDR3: TGTGCCAGCAGTTTACAGGGCAGGGTCAACACTGAAGCTTTCTTT. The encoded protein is CASSLQGRVNTEAFF.

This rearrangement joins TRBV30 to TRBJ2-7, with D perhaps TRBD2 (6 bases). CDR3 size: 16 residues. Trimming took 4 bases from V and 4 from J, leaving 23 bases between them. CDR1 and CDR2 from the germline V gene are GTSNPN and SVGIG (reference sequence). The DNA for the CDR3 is TGTGCCTGGATTCTCCCTGAGACTAGTAAGGCTTACGAGCAGTACTTC. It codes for CAWILPETSKAYEQYF.

As DNA, the CDR3 is TGTGCCAGCAGCCCCACCGGGCGGGAGCGTCCCCCGGATACGCAGTATTTT. Its translation is CASSPTGRERPPDTQYF. The chain has TRBV5-4 and TRBJ2-3; TRBD2 aligns across 7 bases. Germline-derived CDR1 and CDR2 are SGHNT and YYREEE (reference sequence). This CDR3 comprises 17 residues. V was pared by 4 bases and J by 6 bases, with 17 bases of the junction left unmatched.

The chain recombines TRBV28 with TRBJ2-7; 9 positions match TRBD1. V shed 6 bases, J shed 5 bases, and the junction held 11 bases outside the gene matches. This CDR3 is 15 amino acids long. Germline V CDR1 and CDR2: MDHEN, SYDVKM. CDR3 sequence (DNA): TGTGCCAGCAGCCGACTCGGACAGGGGTCCGACGAGCAGTACTTC. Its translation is CASSRLGQGSDEQYF. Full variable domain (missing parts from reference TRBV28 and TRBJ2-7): DVKVTQSSRYLVKRTGEKVFLECVQDMDHENMFWYRQDPGLGLRLIYFSYDVKMKEKGDIPEGYSVSREKKERFSLILESASTNQTSMYLCASSRLGQGSDEQYFGPGTRLTVT.

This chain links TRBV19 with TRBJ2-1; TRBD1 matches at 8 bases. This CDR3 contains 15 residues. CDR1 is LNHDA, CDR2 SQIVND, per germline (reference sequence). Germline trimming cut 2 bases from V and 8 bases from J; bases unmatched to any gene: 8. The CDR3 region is CASSITGQGSHEQFF. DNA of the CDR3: TGTGCCAGTAGTATAACCGGACAGGGTTCACATGAGCAGTTCTTC. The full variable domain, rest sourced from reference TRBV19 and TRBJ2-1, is DGGITQSPKYLFRKEGQNVTLSCEQNLNHDAMYWYRQDPGQGLRLIYYSQIVNDFQKGDIAEGYSVSREKKESFPLTVTSAQKNPTAFYLCASSITGQGSHEQFFGPGTRLTVL.

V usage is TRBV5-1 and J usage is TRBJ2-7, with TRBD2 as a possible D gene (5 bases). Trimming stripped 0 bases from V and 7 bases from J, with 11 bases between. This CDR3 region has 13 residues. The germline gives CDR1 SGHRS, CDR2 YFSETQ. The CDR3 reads CASSLGGREEQYF. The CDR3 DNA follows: TGCGCCAGCAGCTTGGGAGGGCGAGAGGAGCAGTACTTC.

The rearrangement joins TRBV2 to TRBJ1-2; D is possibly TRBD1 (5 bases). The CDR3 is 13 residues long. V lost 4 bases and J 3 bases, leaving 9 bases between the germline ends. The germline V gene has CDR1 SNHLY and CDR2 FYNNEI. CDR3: CASSGQLDYGYTF. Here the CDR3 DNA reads TGTGCCAGCAGTGGACAGCTTGACTATGGCTACACCTTC.

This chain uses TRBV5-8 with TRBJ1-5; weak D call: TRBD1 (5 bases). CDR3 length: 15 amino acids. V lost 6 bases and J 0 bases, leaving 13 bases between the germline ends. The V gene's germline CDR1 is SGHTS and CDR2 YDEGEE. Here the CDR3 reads CASNKGDYSNQPQHF. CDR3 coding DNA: TGTGCCAGCAACAAAGGGGATTATAGCAATCAGCCCCAGCATTTT.

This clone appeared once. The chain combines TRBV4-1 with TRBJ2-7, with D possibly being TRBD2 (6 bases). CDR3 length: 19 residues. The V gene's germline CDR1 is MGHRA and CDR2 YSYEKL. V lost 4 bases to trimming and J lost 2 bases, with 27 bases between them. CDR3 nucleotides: TGCGCCAGCAGCCGCCGACTCACGGAGGGGCGCGGGACTCCCTACGAGCAGTACTTC. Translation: CASSRRLTEGRGTPYEQYF.

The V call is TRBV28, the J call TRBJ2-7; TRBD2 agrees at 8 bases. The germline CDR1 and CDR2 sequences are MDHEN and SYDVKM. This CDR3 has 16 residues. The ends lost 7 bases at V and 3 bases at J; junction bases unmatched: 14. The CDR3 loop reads CASKKGGTSSYYEQYF. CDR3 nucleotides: TGTGCCAGCAAAAAAGGAGGGACTAGTAGTTACTACGAGCAGTACTTC.

CDR3 in amino acids: CASSLEWRAVGTQYF. DNA for the CDR3: TGTGCCAGCAGCTTAGAGTGGCGTGCGGTGGGTACGCAGTATTTT. The V call is TRBV7-2, the J call TRBJ2-3; no definite D call. The V and J ends lost 1 base and 8 bases respectively, with 16 bases between them. The CDR3 totals 15 residues. Germline V gives CDR1 SGHTA, CDR2 FQGNSA. Based on the CDR3 plus reference TRBV7-2 and TRBJ2-3, the full variable domain is GAGVSQSPSNKVTEKGKDVELRCDPISGHTALYWYRQSLGQGLEFLIYFQGNSAPDKSGLPSDRFSAERTGGSVSTLTIQRTQQEDSAVYLCASSLEWRAVGTQYFGPGTRLTVL.

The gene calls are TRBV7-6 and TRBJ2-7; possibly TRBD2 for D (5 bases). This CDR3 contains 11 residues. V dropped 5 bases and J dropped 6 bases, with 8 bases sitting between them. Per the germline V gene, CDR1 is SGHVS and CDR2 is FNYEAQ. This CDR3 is CASSPGGEQYF. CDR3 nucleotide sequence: TGTGCCAGCAGCCCCGGAGGCGAGCAGTACTTC. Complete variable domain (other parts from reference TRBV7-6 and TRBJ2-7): GAGVSQSPRYKVTKRGQDVALRCDPISGHVSLYWYRQALGQGPEFLTYFNYEAQQDKSGLPNDRFSAERPEGSISTLTIQRTEQRDSAMYRCASSPGGEQYFGPGTRLTVT.

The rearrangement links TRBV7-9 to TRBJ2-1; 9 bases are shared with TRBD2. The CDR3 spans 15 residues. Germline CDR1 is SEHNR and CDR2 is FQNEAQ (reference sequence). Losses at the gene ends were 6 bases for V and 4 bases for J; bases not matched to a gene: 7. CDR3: CASRDPGLAYNEQFF. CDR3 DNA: TGTGCCAGCAGGGATCCGGGACTAGCTTACAATGAGCAGTTCTTC.

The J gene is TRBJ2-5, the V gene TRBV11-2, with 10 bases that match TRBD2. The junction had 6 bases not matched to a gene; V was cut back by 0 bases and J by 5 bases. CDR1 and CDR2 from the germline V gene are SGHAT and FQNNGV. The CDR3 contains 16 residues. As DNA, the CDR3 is TGTGCCAGCAGCTTAGAAGCGGGAGGGCTATGGGAGACCCAGTACTTC. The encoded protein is CASSLEAGGLWETQYF.

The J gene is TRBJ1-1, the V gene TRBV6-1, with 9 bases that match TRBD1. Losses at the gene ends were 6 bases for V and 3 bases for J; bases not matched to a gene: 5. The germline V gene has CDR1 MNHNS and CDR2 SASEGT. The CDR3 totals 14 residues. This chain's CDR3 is CASRDRGGDTEAFF. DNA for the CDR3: TGTGCCAGCAGGGACAGGGGAGGGGACACTGAAGCTTTCTTT.

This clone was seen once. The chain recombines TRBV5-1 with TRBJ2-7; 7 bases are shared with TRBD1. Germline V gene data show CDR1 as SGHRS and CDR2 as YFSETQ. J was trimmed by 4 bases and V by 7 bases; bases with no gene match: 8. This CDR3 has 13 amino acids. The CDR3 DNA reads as TGCGCCAGCGGGAATTTACAGGGGTACGAGCAGTACTTC. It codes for CASGNLQGYEQYF.

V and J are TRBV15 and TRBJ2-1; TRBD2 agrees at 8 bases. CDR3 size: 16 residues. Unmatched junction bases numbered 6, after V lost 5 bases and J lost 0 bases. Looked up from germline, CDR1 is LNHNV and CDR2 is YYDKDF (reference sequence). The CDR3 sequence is CATSPARGGSYNEQFF. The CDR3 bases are TGTGCCACCAGCCCCGCCCGGGGGGGCTCCTACAATGAGCAGTTCTTC.

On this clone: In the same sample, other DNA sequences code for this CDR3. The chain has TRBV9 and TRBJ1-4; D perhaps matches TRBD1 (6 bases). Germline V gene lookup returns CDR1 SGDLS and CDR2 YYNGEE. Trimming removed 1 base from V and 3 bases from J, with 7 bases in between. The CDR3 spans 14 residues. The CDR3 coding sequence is TGTGCCAGCAGCGTAAAGGGGGCTAATGAAAAACTGTTTTTT. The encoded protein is CASSVKGANEKLFF.

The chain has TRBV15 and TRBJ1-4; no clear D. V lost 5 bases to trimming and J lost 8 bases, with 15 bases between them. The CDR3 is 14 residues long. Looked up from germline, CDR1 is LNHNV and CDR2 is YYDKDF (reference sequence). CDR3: CATSRGRAREKLFF. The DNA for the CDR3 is TGTGCCACCAGCCGAGGGAGGGCGCGAGAAAAACTGTTTTTT.